This T cell receptor beta chain derives from a study of T cell responses to AZD1222 COVID-19 vaccine (dated by TCRdb to the early 2020s). Context from the whole study: TCR sequencing covered roughly 230 trial participants: roughly 200 given two doses of AZD1222 and 26 given two doses of MenACWY control vaccine. Enrollment into the trials was organized by age into subgroups of 18-55, 56-69 and 70-plus years, and those subgroups contained roughly 150, 30 and 60 TCR-sequenced participants, respectively. Broader findings and caveats from the paper: Most participants were white British and females outnumbered males, and the authors suggested that clonal diversity may have been underestimated. No day 14 peak-response samples were available, so repertoires were characterized only after the peak T cell response. In the small 56-69-year group, the increase in depth fell short of significance, most likely because of low power. Nearly half of unique spike-specific TCRs reportedly recognized epitopes outside regions mutated in the B.1.351 and B.1.1.7 variants. CD4 TCRs associated with the vaccine covered the entire spike protein, and the dominant responses were in regions 160-218 and 743-854. Spike-specific TCR breadth and depth rose significantly after two AZD1222 doses compared with day 0 and with MenACWY recipients. Conclusions about previously exposed vaccinees are limited because only five to seven AZD1222 recipients were SARS-CoV-2 seropositive at baseline.

The CDR3 regions of human TCRbeta chains were analyzed by immunosequencing. In the paper's pipeline: Repertoire TCRs were matched against a reference library of SARS-CoV-2-specific TCRs generated with the MIRA antigen-specificity platform. Breadth was defined as the fraction of unique TCRs that were SARS-CoV-2-associated. Depth was defined as the fraction of total T cells that were SARS-CoV-2-associated. Using the MIRA data, every spike-specific TCR was mapped to the spike region that the TCR reacted to and assigned to either a CD4 or a CD8 class. Log10-transformed breadth and depth values were compared by one-way ANOVA with Sidak's multiple comparisons tests. TCRdb limited this immuneACCESS table to in-frame rearrangements with V and J called. A share of clones is missing; checked studies link under half to unresolved V genes, and the rest is unexplained. The V and J calls and clone size were taken over from that table, and D and trimming were inferred from the DNA. The sample has about 75,000 clones on record, around 86% of them singletons. Roughly a sixth of the sample belongs to the ten largest clones.

On this clone itself: There is no known antigen for this receptor. No much larger clone exists at a distance of one base, and base qualities are not known.

Read against the paper, the sample's time point label means: about 28 days (+/-7) after the second vaccine dose. AZD1222 recipients given second doses at about 4 weeks or at about 12 weeks were pooled, since spike-specific TCR depth and breadth were not found to differ between the two schedules. Samples from vaccinated people were obtained from the UK trials COV001 and COV002, which included a single-blind randomized controlled phase 2/3 trial of AZD1222 (ChAdOx1 nCoV-19) in healthy adults. Trial participant PBMC samples were collected at day 0 and day 28 after the second dose for TCRbeta chain sequencing. There are 14 amino acids in the CDR3, from cysteine to phenylalanine inclusive. The only DNA kept is the CDR3, 42 bases in frame from the first base. V sheds 6 bases and J sheds 10 bases, leaving 18 bases between their ends. Per the germline V gene, MNHEY is the CDR1 and SVGAGI is the CDR2.

The TCR comes from an adult who received the AZD1222 COVID-19 vaccine. The rearranged chain carries TRBV6-5 and TRBJ2-2; the D gene identity is not certain. Here the sequenced sample was peripheral blood, taken 28 days after the second AZD1222 dose. CDR3 protein: CASRATTSKTELFF. In nucleotides, the sequence is TGTGCCAGCAGGGCAACGACCTCGAAGACGGAGCTGTTTTTT.